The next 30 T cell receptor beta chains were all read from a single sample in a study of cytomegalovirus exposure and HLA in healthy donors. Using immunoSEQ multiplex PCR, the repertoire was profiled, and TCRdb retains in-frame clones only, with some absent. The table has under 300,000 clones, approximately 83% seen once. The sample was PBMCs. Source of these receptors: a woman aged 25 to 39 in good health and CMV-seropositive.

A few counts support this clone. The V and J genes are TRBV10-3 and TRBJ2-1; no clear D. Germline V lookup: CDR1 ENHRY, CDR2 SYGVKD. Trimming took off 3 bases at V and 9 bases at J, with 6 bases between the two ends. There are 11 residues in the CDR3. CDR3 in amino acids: CAISDSGEQFF. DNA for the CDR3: TGTGCCATCAGTGACTCGGGTGAGCAGTTCTTC.

CDR3 sequence: CASRSRGGQIAFGNQPQHF. CDR3 DNA sequence: TGTGCCAGCAGATCCCGCGGCGGACAGATCGCCTTTGGCAATCAGCCCCAGCATTTT. The chain combines TRBV27 with TRBJ1-5, with D possibly TRBD1 on 6 matching bases. The CDR3 consists of 19 residues. V was shortened by 6 bases and J by 2 bases, with 26 bases between the two germline ends. Germline CDR1 and CDR2: MNHEY and SMNVEV (reference sequence).

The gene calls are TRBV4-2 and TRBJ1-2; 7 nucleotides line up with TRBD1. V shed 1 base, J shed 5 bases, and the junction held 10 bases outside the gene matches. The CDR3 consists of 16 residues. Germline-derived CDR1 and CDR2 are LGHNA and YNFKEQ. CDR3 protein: CASSQGAGTVAYGYTF. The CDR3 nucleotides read TGTGCCAGCAGCCAAGGGGCCGGGACAGTAGCATATGGCTACACCTTC.

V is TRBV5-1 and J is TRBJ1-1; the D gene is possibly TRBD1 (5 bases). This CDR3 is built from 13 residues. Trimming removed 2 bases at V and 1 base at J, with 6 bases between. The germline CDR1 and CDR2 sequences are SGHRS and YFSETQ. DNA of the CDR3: TGCGCCAGCAGCTTCGACAGGAACACTGAAGCTTTCTTT. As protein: CASSFDRNTEAFF.

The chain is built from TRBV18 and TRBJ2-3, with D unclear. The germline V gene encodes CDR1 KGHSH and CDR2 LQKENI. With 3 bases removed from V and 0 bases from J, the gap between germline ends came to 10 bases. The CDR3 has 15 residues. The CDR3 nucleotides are TGTGCCAGCTCACCTTCGACAATTAGCACAGATACGCAGTATTTT. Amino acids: CASSPSTISTDTQYF.

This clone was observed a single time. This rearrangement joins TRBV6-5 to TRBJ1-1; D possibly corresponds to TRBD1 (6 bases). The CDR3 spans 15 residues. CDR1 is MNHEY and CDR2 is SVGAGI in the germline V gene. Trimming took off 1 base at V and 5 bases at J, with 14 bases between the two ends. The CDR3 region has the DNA TGTGCCAGCAGTTACTGGGCAGGGGTAGGAACTGAAGCTTTCTTT. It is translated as CASSYWAGVGTEAFF.

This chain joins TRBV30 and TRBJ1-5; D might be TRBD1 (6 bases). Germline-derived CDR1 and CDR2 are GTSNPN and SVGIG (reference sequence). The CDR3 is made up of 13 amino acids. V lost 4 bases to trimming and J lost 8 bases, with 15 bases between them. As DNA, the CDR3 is TGTGCCTGGAATGGGCAGGGGCAGGAGCCCCAGCATTTT. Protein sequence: CAWNGQGQEPQHF.

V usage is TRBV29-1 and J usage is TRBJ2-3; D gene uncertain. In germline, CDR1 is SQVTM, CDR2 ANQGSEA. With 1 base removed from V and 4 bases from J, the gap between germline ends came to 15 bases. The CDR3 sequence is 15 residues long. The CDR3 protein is CSVEGWSPVSDTQYF. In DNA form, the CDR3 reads TGCAGCGTTGAAGGGTGGAGCCCCGTGTCAGATACGCAGTATTTT.

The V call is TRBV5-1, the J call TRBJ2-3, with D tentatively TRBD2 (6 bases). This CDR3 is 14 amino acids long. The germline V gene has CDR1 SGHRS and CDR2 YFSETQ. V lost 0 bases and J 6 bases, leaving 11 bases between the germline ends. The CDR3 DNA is TGCGCCAGCAGCTTGGCGGGAGCGTGGGATACGCAGTATTTT. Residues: CASSLAGAWDTQYF.

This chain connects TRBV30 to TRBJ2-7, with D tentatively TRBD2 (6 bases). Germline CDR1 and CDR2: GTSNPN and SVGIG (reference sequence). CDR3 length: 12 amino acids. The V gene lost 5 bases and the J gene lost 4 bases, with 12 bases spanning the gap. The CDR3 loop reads CAWDSGLYEQYF. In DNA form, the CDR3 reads TGTGCCTGGGACAGCGGGCTGTACGAGCAGTACTTC.

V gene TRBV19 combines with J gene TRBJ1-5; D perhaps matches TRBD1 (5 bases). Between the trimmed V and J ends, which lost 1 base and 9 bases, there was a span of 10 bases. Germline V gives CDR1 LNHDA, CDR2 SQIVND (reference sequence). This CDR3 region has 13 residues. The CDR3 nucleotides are TGTGCCAGTAGTATAGTGACTCAGGGGCCCCAGCATTTT. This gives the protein CASSIVTQGPQHF.

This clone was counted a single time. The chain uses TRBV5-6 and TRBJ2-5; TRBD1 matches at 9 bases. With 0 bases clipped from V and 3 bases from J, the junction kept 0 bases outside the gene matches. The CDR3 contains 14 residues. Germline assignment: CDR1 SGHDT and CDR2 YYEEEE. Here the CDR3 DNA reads TGTGCCAGCAGCTTGGGACAGGGGGAAGAGACCCAGTACTTC. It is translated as CASSLGQGEETQYF.

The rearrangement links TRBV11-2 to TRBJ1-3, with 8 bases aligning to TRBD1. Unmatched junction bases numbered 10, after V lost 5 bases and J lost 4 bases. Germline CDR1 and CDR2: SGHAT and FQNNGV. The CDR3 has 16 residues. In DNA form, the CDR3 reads TGTGCCAGCAGCACTAAAGACAGGGGTTGGGGAAACACCATATATTTT. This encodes CASSTKDRGWGNTIYF. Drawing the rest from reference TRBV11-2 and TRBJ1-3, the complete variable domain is EAGVAQSPRYKIIEKRQSVAFWCNPISGHATLYWYQQILGQGPKLLIQFQNNGVVDDSQLPKDRFSAERLKGVDSTLKIQPAKLEDSAVYLCASSTKDRGWGNTIYFGEGSWLTVV.

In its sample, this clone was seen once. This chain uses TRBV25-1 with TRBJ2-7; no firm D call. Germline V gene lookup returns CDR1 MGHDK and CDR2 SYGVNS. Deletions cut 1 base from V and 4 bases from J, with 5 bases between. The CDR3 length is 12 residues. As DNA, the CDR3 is TGTGCCAGCAGTGAATGGGCTTACGAGCAGTACTTC. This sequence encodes CASSEWAYEQYF.

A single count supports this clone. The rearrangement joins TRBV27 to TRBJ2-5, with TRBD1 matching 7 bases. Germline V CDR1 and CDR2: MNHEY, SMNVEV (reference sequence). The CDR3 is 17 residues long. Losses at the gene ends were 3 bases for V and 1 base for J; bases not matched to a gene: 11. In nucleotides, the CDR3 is TGTGCCAGCAGTTTGTGTTTAGGGGGCCCCAGCCAAGAGACCCAGTACTTC. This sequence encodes CASSLCLGGPSQETQYF.

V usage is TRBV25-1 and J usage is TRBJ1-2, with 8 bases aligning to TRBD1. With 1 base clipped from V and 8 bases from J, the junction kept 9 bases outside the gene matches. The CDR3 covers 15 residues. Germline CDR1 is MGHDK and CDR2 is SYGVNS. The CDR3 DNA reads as TGTGCCAGCAGTGAATCGGGCAGGGGGCGCGAGGGCTACACCTTC. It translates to CASSESGRGREGYTF.

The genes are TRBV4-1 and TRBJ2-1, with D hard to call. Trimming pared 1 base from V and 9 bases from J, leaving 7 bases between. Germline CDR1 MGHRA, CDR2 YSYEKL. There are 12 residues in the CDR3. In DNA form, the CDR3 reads TGCGCCAGCAGCCAAGGATATAGTGAGCAGTTCTTC. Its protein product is CASSQGYSEQFF.

The CDR3 spells CASIENEKLFF. The CDR3 DNA is TGTGCCAGTATTGAGAATGAAAAACTGTTTTTT. The V call is TRBV28, the J call TRBJ1-4; D uncertain. The V end lost 9 bases, the J end lost 5 bases, and 7 bases lay between the germline ends. The CDR3 covers 11 residues. CDR1 and CDR2 (germline): MDHEN, SYDVKM.

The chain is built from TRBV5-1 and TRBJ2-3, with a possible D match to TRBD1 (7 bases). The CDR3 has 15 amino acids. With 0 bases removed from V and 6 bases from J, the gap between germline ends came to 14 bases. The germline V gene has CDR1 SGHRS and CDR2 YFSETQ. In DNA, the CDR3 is TGCGCCAGCAGCTTGGGGGGGGACAGAACGGATACGCAGTATTTT. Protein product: CASSLGGDRTDTQYF.

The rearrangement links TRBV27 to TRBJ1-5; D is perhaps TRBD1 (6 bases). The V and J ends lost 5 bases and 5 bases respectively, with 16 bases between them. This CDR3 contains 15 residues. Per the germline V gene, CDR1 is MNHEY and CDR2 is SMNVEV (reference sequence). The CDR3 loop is CASSPRGDGYQPQHF. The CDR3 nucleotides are TGTGCCAGCAGTCCCAGGGGAGATGGGTATCAGCCCCAGCATTTT.

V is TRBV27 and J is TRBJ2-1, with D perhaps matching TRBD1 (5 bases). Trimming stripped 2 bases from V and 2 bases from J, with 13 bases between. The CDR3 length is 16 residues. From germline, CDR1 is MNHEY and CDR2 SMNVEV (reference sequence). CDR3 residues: CASSLSITGAYNEQFF. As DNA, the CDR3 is TGTGCCAGCAGTTTAAGTATAACAGGAGCCTACAATGAGCAGTTCTTC.

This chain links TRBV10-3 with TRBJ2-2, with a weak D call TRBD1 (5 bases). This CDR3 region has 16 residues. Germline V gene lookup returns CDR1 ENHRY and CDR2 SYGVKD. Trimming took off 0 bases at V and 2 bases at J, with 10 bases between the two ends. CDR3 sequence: CAISESDRGNTGELFF. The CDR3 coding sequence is TGTGCCATCAGTGAGTCTGACAGAGGAAACACCGGGGAGCTGTTTTTT.

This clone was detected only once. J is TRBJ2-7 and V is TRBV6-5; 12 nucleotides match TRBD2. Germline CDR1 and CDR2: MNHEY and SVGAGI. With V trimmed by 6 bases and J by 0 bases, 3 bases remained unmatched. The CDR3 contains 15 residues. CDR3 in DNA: TGTGCCAGCAGCCCTAGCGGGAGGGGCTCCTACGAGCAGTACTTC. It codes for CASSPSGRGSYEQYF.

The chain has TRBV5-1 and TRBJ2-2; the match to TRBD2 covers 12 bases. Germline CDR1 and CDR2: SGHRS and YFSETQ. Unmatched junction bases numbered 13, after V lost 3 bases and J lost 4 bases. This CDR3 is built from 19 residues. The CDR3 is CASSYTHTTLAGGTGELFF. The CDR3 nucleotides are TGCGCCAGCAGCTATACCCACACCACACTAGCGGGGGGCACCGGGGAGCTGTTTTTT.

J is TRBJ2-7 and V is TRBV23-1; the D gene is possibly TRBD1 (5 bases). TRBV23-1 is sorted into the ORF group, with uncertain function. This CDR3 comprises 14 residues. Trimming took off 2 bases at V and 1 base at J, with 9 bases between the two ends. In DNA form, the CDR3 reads TGCGCCAGCAGTCAAAGGGGTTTTTCCTACGAGCAGTACTTC. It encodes CASSQRGFSYEQYF.

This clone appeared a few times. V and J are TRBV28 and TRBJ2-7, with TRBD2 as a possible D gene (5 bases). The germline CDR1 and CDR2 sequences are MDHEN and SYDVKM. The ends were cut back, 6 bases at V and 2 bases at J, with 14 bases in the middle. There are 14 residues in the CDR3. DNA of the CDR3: TGTGCCAGCAGGCTCGGTAGCGATACCTACGAGCAGTACTTC. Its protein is CASRLGSDTYEQYF.

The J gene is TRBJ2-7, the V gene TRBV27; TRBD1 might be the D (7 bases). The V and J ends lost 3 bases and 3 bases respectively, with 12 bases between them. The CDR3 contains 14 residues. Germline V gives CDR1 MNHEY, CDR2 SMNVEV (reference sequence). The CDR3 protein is CASSFGQGGYEQYF. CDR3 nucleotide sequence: TGTGCCAGCAGTTTCGGGCAGGGGGGCTACGAGCAGTACTTC.

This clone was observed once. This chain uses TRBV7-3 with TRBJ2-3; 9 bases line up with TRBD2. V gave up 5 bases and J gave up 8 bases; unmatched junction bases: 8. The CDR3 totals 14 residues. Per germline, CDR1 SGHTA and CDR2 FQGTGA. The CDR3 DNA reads TGTGCCAGCAGCCTGGGACTAGCATCTGGTACGCAGTATTTT. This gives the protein CASSLGLASGTQYF.

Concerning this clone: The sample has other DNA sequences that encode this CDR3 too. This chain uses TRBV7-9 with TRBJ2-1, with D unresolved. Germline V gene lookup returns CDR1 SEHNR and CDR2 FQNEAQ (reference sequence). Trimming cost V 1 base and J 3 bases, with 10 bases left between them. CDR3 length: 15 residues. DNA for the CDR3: TGTGCCAGCAGCTTAGGGTCTTCGGGCTACAATGAGCAGTTCTTC. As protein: CASSLGSSGYNEQFF.

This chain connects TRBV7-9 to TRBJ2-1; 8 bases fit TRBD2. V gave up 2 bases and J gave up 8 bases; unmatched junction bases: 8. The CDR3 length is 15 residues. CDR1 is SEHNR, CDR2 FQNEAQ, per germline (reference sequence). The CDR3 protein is CASSLSGTSIHEQFF. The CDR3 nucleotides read TGTGCCAGCAGCTTAAGTGGGACTAGTATCCATGAGCAGTTCTTC.